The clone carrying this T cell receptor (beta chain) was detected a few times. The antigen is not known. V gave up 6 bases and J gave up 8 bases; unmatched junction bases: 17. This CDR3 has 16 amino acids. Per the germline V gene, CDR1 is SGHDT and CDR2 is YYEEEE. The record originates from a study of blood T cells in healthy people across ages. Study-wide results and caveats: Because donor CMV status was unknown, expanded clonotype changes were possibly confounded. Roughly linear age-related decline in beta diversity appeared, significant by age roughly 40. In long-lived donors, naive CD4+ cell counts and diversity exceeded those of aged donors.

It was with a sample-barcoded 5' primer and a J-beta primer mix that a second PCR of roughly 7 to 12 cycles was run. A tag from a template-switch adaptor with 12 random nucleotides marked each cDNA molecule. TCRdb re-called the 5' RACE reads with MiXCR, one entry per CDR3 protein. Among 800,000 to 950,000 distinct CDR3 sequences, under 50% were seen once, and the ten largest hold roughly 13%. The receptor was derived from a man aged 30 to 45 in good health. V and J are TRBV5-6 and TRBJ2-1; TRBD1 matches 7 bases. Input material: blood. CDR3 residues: CASIDRESDRDDEQFF. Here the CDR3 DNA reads TGTGCCAGCATCGATCGGGAATCCGACAGGGACGATGAGCAGTTCTTC.